In its sample, the clone carrying this TCR beta chain was seen a few times. As processed by the authors: From reference gene primer amplification, estimates of nucleated cell counts were derived. The method was immunoSEQ multiplex PCR; TCRdb's version includes in-frame clones alone and lacks a portion of them. V, J and clone size were drawn from that table, and D and trimming were deduced from the DNA. The sample includes some 96,000 clones, more than 65% of them seen just once. The data are from a study of blood T cell repertoires in COVID-19. Overall study: Acute and convalescent COVID-19 specimens originated in the United States, Italy and Spain. PBMCs, B-cell-depleted T cells, or T cells were the source of the cDNA or gDNA that made up the material.

V trimming: 4 bases; J trimming: 4 bases; junction bases outside the gene matches: 8. This CDR3 is 16 amino acids long. The germline gives CDR1 SNHLY, CDR2 FYNNEI. The sample comprised peripheral blood. The TCR comes from a woman aged 70 to 79 with acute or convalescent COVID-19. The J gene is TRBJ2-2, the V gene TRBV2; 8 bases agree with TRBD1. In nucleotides, the CDR3 is TGTGCCAGCAGTGTATCAGGGGGCGTTGGCACCGGGGAGCTGTTTTTT. Translation: CASSVSGGVGTGELFF.